These 30 T cell receptor beta chains originate from one sample sequenced in a study of T cells in localized non-small cell lung cancer. Profiled with immunoSEQ multiplex PCR; TCRdb holds only in-frame clones, not every one. Here the sample spans roughly 30,000 clones, 88% being singletons. Material: peripheral blood, obtained before any cancer treatment. The receptor source for this set is a female donor over 55 with stage III squamous cell lung carcinoma.

The rearrangement uses TRBV28 and TRBJ1-4, with D maybe TRBD1 (5 bases). The CDR3 is made up of 14 amino acids. V shed 5 bases and J shed 8 bases, with 15 bases lying between them. Germline assignment: CDR1 MDHEN and CDR2 SYDVKM. The CDR3 spells CASSGDPLGEKLFF. The CDR3 coding sequence is TGTGCCAGCAGTGGGGACCCCCTGGGGGAAAAACTGTTTTTT.

This sequence joins TRBV5-4 and TRBJ2-3, with 7 bases lining up with TRBD1. This CDR3 comprises 14 residues. Per the germline V gene, CDR1 is SGHNT and CDR2 is YYREEE (reference sequence). After removal of 4 bases from V and 0 bases from J, the junction contained 2 bases not matched to a gene. CDR3 DNA sequence: TGTGCCAGCAGCCAGGGGGTTAGCACAGATACGCAGTATTTT. Translated, it gives CASSQGVSTDTQYF.

This chain's CDR3 is CASSLGTASGNTIYF. Written as DNA, the CDR3 is TGTGCCAGCAGCTTAGGGACGGCCTCTGGAAACACCATATATTTT. This chain connects TRBV5-8 to TRBJ1-3; TRBD1 might be the D (5 bases). V was pared by 2 bases and J by 0 bases, with 9 bases between. Germline-derived CDR1 and CDR2 are SGHTS and YDEGEE. CDR3 length: 15 amino acids. Full variable domain (outside the CDR3, taken from reference TRBV5-8 and TRBJ1-3): EAGVTQSPTHLIKTRGQQATLRCSPISGHTSVYWYQQALGLGLQFLLWYDEGEERNRGNFPPRFSGRQFPNYSSELNVNALELEDSALYLCASSLGTASGNTIYFGEGSWLTVV.

The chain joins TRBV6-4 to TRBJ2-1; D remains ambiguous. This CDR3 has 15 amino acids. Trimming took off 3 bases at V and 8 bases at J, with 17 bases between the two ends. CDR1 is MRHNA and CDR2 is SNTAGT in the germline V gene. In DNA form, the CDR3 reads TGTGCCAGCAGTGAAAGGCCTCGGCGCCCGGATGAGCAGTTCTTC. This encodes CASSERPRRPDEQFF.

V usage is TRBV4-1 and J usage is TRBJ2-6; no reliable D call. CDR3 size: 18 residues. Germline CDR1 MGHRA, CDR2 YSYEKL. V lost 4 bases, J lost 5 bases, and 21 bases lay in between. The CDR3 DNA reads TGCGCCAGCAGCCCACACGCAGAACCACAAAGTCGGGCCAACGTCCTGACTTTC. This translates into CASSPHAEPQSRANVLTF.

The V gene is TRBV5-1, the J gene TRBJ2-1, with 9 bases matching TRBD2. Trimming cost V 0 bases and J 9 bases; bases outside gene matches: 13. CDR3 size: 17 residues. Germline V CDR1 and CDR2: SGHRS, YFSETQ. The CDR3 reads CASSLEPSGTRPREQFF. The CDR3 bases are TGCGCCAGCAGCTTGGAACCTAGCGGGACCCGTCCCCGTGAGCAGTTCTTC.

The gene calls are TRBV2 and TRBJ2-6, with D possibly being TRBD2 (6 bases). V was clipped by 6 bases and J by 9 bases, with 15 bases between them. The CDR3 runs 14 residues. Germline V gene data show CDR1 as SNHLY and CDR2 as FYNNEI. CDR3 sequence: CASREGFRVNVLTF. The CDR3 DNA reads TGTGCCAGCAGGGAGGGATTCAGAGTCAACGTCCTGACTTTC.

V usage is TRBV7-2 and J usage is TRBJ2-6, with unresolved D. Germline lookup yields CDR1 SGHTA and CDR2 FQGNSA. V gave up 0 bases and J gave up 4 bases, with 13 bases separating them. This CDR3 has 17 residues. The CDR3 protein is CASSLAGSASGANVLTF. The DNA for the CDR3 is TGTGCCAGCAGCTTAGCGGGATCGGCCTCGGGGGCCAACGTCCTGACTTTC.

V usage is TRBV21-1 and J usage is TRBJ2-1; TRBD1 is taken as the D call from the table, unchecked against the DNA. TRBV21-1 is a listed pseudogene. The CDR3 totals 12 residues. CDR3 DNA: TGTGCCAGCAGCAAACCAGGGGGTGAGCAGTTCTTC. This sequence encodes CASSKPGGEQFF.

This clone turned up a few times. The chain couples TRBV30 to TRBJ2-3; D is perhaps TRBD1 or TRBD2 (6 bases each). The CDR3 has 14 amino acids. Trimming cost V 5 bases and J 2 bases, with 14 bases left between them. Germline V CDR1 and CDR2: GTSNPN, SVGIG (reference sequence). CDR3 sequence: CAWSTGGYTDTQYF. The CDR3 DNA sequence: TGTGCCTGGTCGACCGGGGGCTACACAGATACGCAGTATTTT. The whole variable domain, remainder taken from reference TRBV30 and TRBJ2-3, is SQTIHQWPATLVQPVGSPLSLECTVEGTSNPNLYWYRQAAGRGLQLLFYSVGIGQISSEVPQNLSASRPQDRQFILSSKKLLLSDSGFYLCAWSTGGYTDTQYFGPGTRLTVL.

This chain connects TRBV10-3 to TRBJ2-5, with unresolved D. This CDR3 comprises 14 residues. CDR1 ENHRY and CDR2 SYGVKD come from the germline V gene. Trimming took 5 bases from V and 0 from J, leaving 10 bases between them. Written as DNA, the CDR3 is TGTGCCATCAGTTCCCGGCCGAACCAAGAGACCCAGTACTTC. Amino acid sequence: CAISSRPNQETQYF.

V and J are TRBV7-9 and TRBJ2-7, with 13 nucleotides matching TRBD2. This CDR3 has 17 amino acids. Germline V gene sequence: CDR1 SEHNR, CDR2 FQNEAQ (reference sequence). V gave up 5 bases and J gave up 3 bases; unmatched junction bases: 10. CDR3 coding DNA: TGTGCCAGCAGCGACGCCGGGACTAGCGGGATCCTCTACGAGCAGTACTTC. Translation: CASSDAGTSGILYEQYF.

The CDR3 DNA sequence: TGTGCCAGCAGCCCACAGGGGGCTAGAACCGGGGAGCTGTTTTTT. This sequence encodes CASSPQGARTGELFF. The chain carries TRBV7-9 and TRBJ2-2; 9 positions agree with TRBD1. V shed 5 bases, J shed 5 bases, and the junction held 6 bases outside the gene matches. The CDR3 is 15 residues long. The germline gives CDR1 SEHNR, CDR2 FQNEAQ (reference sequence). Variable domain in full (rest from reference TRBV7-9 and TRBJ2-2): DTGVSQNPRHKITKRGQNVTFRCDPISEHNRLYWYRQTLGQGPEFLTYFQNEAQLEKSRLLSDRFSAERPKGSFSTLEIQRTEQGDSAMYLCASSPQGARTGELFFGEGSRLTVL.

The chain recombines TRBV5-1 with TRBJ2-7; 8 nucleotides agree with TRBD1. J gave up 5 bases and V 5 bases, and 9 bases lay outside the gene matches. Germline-derived CDR1 and CDR2 are SGHRS and YFSETQ. The CDR3 consists of 14 residues. Here the CDR3 reads CASSGGPGGDEQYF. CDR3 sequence (DNA): TGCGCCAGCAGTGGGGGGCCAGGGGGCGACGAGCAGTACTTC.

The chain carries TRBV2 and TRBJ1-1; TRBD1 matches at 8 bases. Germline V gene sequence: CDR1 SNHLY, CDR2 FYNNEI. The J segment lost 1 base and the V segment lost 7 bases, leaving 8 bases of the junction unmatched. This CDR3 contains 15 residues. In DNA, the CDR3 is TGTGCCAGCAACCTACAGGGGGGGAGGAACACTGAAGCTTTCTTT. It encodes CASNLQGGRNTEAFF. Combining the CDR3 with reference TRBV2 and TRBJ1-1 gives the whole variable domain EPEVTQTPSHQVTQMGQEVILRCVPISNHLYFYWYRQILGQKVEFLVSFYNNEISEKSEIFDDQFSVERPDGSNFTLKIRSTKLEDSAMYFCASNLQGGRNTEAFFGQGTRLTVV.

CDR3 coding DNA: TGTGCCAGCAGTTACTCGAGGCGCACAGATACGCAGTATTTT. This codes for CASSYSRRTDTQYF. This chain links TRBV6-5 with TRBJ2-3; D ambiguous. V was clipped by 0 bases and J by 1 base, with 5 bases between them. This CDR3 is 14 amino acids long. Germline V gives CDR1 MNHEY, CDR2 SVGAGI.

This rearrangement joins TRBV4-3 to TRBJ1-6; D is uncertain. This CDR3 is built from 13 residues. Germline CDR1 LGHNA, CDR2 YSLEER. Trimming shortened V by 0 bases and J by 9 bases, and 6 bases separated the two germline ends. The DNA for the CDR3 is TGCGCCAGCAGCCAAGATCTAGGTTCACCCCTCCACTTT. Protein product: CASSQDLGSPLHF.

The chain recombines TRBV9 with TRBJ2-5, with D possibly TRBD1 on 5 matching bases. The CDR3 length is 13 residues. CDR1 is SGDLS and CDR2 is YYNGEE in the germline V gene. V lost 6 bases and J 1 base, leaving 10 bases between the germline ends. The CDR3 nucleotides are TGTGCCAGCAACCGACAGAGCCAAGAGACCCAGTACTTC. Translating gives CASNRQSQETQYF.

V is TRBV28 and J is TRBJ1-1; D is unclear. V shed 6 bases and J shed 0 bases, with 11 bases lying between them. Per the germline V gene, CDR1 is MDHEN and CDR2 is SYDVKM. The CDR3 consists of 14 residues. CDR3 DNA: TGTGCCAGCAGCCCAACCCCGGTGAACACTGAAGCTTTCTTT. Protein sequence: CASSPTPVNTEAFF.

This clone has more than one count but fewer than ten. In nucleotides, the CDR3 is TGTGCCAGCAGTTCCTCTAGCGGGGGGATCGGGGAGCTGTTTTTT. This codes for CASSSSSGGIGELFF. The chain links TRBV28 to TRBJ2-2, with TRBD2 identical over 11 bases. Germline V gene sequence: CDR1 MDHEN, CDR2 SYDVKM. The CDR3 has 15 residues. Unmatched junction bases numbered 5, after V lost 4 bases and J lost 7 bases.

This sequence joins TRBV6-1 and TRBJ2-5; TRBD2 matches at 10 bases. The length of the CDR3 is 15 residues. Trimming cost V 5 bases and J 2 bases; bases outside gene matches: 5. Germline CDR1 and CDR2: MNHNS and SASEGT. The CDR3 sequence is CASSQTAGGQETQYF. As DNA, the CDR3 is TGTGCCAGCAGTCAGACAGCGGGAGGGCAAGAGACCCAGTACTTC.

This chain connects TRBV19 to TRBJ1-5, with D tentatively TRBD1 (6 bases). Germline CDR1 and CDR2: LNHDA and SQIVND (reference sequence). Trimming stripped 4 bases from V and 3 bases from J, with 13 bases between. The CDR3 sequence is 15 residues long. DNA of the CDR3: TGTGCCAGTAGTACACGAGGACAGTACAATCAGCCCCAGCATTTT. Residues: CASSTRGQYNQPQHF.

The chain combines TRBV19 with TRBJ1-4; the match to TRBD1 covers 8 bases. V was pared by 4 bases and J by 7 bases, with 8 bases of the junction left unmatched. There are 15 residues in the CDR3. The germline CDR1 and CDR2 sequences are LNHDA and SQIVND (reference sequence). The chain's CDR3 is CASSTQATGGEKLFF. CDR3 sequence (DNA): TGTGCCAGTAGTACTCAAGCCACAGGGGGTGAAAAACTGTTTTTT.

This clone was seen a single time. A read error may produce the germline difference seen at one junction end. The chain links TRBV5-4 to TRBJ2-5; D remains ambiguous. The CDR3 runs to 13 residues. From germline, CDR1 is SGHNT and CDR2 YYREEE (reference sequence). The CDR3: CASSWTPEEIQYF. The CDR3 nucleotides read TGTGCCAGCAGCTGGACGCCCGAAGAGATCCAGTACTTC.

The CDR3 region is CAAARTVSATSRANVLTF. The CDR3 region has the DNA TGTGCAGCAGCCAGAACTGTAAGTGCCACAAGTCGGGCCAACGTCCTGACTTTC. This chain uses TRBV7-7 with TRBJ2-6, with D uncertain. This CDR3 is 18 amino acids long. Germline loops: CDR1 SSHAT, CDR2 FNYEAQ (reference sequence).

The chain combines TRBV11-2 with TRBJ1-4; no definite D call. Deletions cut 1 base from V and 7 bases from J, with 16 bases between. Germline values: CDR1 SGHAT, CDR2 FQNNGV. There are 16 residues in the CDR3. CDR3 residues: CASSLARRFRGEKLFF. The CDR3 DNA reads as TGTGCCAGCAGCTTAGCACGCCGATTTCGAGGTGAAAAACTGTTTTTT.

This chain connects TRBV5-4 to TRBJ2-3, with 13 nucleotides matching TRBD2. The CDR3 covers 16 residues. The germline V gene has CDR1 SGHNT and CDR2 YYREEE (reference sequence). With V trimmed by 4 bases and J by 2 bases, 4 bases remained unmatched. In nucleotides, the CDR3 is TGTGCCAGCAGCCAGACTAGCGGGGGGCCCACAGATACGCAGTATTTT. Amino acids: CASSQTSGGPTDTQYF.

The chain is built from TRBV19 and TRBJ1-5; 9 positions match TRBD1. Germline loops: CDR1 LNHDA, CDR2 SQIVND (reference sequence). The J segment lost 4 bases and the V segment lost 1 base, leaving 5 bases of the junction unmatched. The CDR3 is made up of 16 amino acids. The CDR3 DNA is TGTGCCAGTAGTATAGCTGGGACAGGGCAAAATCAGCCCCAGCATTTT. Translated: CASSIAGTGQNQPQHF. The full variable domain, completed using reference TRBV19 and TRBJ1-5, is DGGITQSPKYLFRKEGQNVTLSCEQNLNHDAMYWYRQDPGQGLRLIYYSQIVNDFQKGDIAEGYSVSREKKESFPLTVTSAQKNPTAFYLCASSIAGTGQNQPQHFGDGTRLSIL.

The chain has TRBV10-1 and TRBJ1-1, with 7 bases lining up with TRBD1. V shed 7 bases and J 3 bases; nucleotides not matched to a gene: 23. CDR1 and CDR2 from the germline V gene are WNHNN and SYGVQD (reference sequence). The CDR3 is made up of 19 amino acids. This chain's CDR3 is CASIRLRDSPFLPHTEAFF. The CDR3 DNA reads TGCGCCAGCATTAGACTCCGGGACAGCCCATTCCTTCCGCACACTGAAGCTTTCTTT.

Only one count was recorded for this clone. The rearrangement joins TRBV6-5 to TRBJ2-7, with D hard to call. Germline assignment: CDR1 MNHEY and CDR2 SVGAGI. The CDR3 sequence is 14 residues long. The ends were cut back, 6 bases at V and 6 bases at J, with 18 bases in the middle. DNA for the CDR3: TGTGCCAGCAGGGTGGGATGGACGGCAGGCGAGCAGTACTTC. This encodes CASRVGWTAGEQYF.